Listed below are T cell receptor beta chains from one sample, sequenced in a study of Graves' ophthalmopathy and Graves' hyperthyroidism. TCRdb ran MiXCR on the multiplex PCR reads and lists one entry per CDR3 protein. The sample shows over a million distinct CDR3 sequences, about 38% of them seen only once. Sequenced material: peripheral blood or thyroid tissue (not recorded which). The receptors derive from an adult man with Graves' hyperthyroidism. Both conserved end residues are part of each CDR3. The order of the fields is J gene, V gene, D gene, clone size, CDR3 length, CDR3 protein, CDR3 DNA. A D gene is named only where the DNA matches it firmly. Clone size is not always given. Where it is, it says once, few, many or a class for expanded clones.

J: TRBJ2-5
V: TRBV12-3/TRBV12-4
D: TRBD1
size: -
length: 14
CDR3: CASRRATGWETQYF
DNA: TGTGCCAGCAGAAGGGCGACAGGGTGGGAGACCCAGTACTTC

J: TRBJ1-3
V: TRBV11-2
D: -
size: many
length: 14
CDR3: CASSLGSVGNTIYF
DNA: TGTGCCAGCAGCTTAGGGTCCGTCGGAAACACCATATATTTT

J: TRBJ1-5
V: TRBV7-2
D: -
size: many
length: 16
CDR3: CASSLNTGHGNQPQHF
DNA: TGTGCCAGCAGCTTAAATACAGGGCATGGCAATCAGCCCCAGCATTTT

J: TRBJ2-3
V: TRBV14
D: -
size: -
length: 16
CDR3: CASSRRPGQRTDTQYF
DNA: TGTGCCAGCAGCCGTAGACCGGGACAACGCACAGATACGCAGTATTTT

J: TRBJ2-5
V: TRBV29-1
D: -
size: few
length: 12
CDR3: CSAPDGQETQYF
DNA: TGCAGCGCCCCGGACGGGCAAGAGACCCAGTACTTC

J: TRBJ2-7
V: TRBV5-1
D: -
size: many
length: 14
CDR3: CASSLDGKPYEQYF
DNA: TGCGCCAGCAGCTTGGATGGGAAGCCCTACGAGCAGTACTTC

J: TRBJ1-2
V: TRBV12-3/TRBV12-4
D: TRBD1
size: many
length: 12
CDR3: CASSWTGNGYTF
DNA: TGTGCCAGCAGTTGGACAGGGAATGGCTACACCTTC

J: TRBJ1-1
V: TRBV20-1
D: -
size: -
length: 13
CDR3: CSASGHRNTEAFF
DNA: TGCAGTGCTAGTGGCCACAGGAACACTGAAGCTTTCTTT

J: TRBJ1-3
V: TRBV20-1
D: TRBD1
size: -
length: 12
CDR3: CSAAGQLNTIYF
DNA: TGCAGTGCCGCGGGACAGCTAAACACCATATATTTT

J: TRBJ1-5
V: TRBV9
D: -
size: -
length: 14
CDR3: CASSLTGHNQPQHF
DNA: TGCGCCAGCAGCTTGACTGGACACAATCAGCCCCAGCATTTT

J: TRBJ2-7
V: TRBV28
D: TRBD2
size: few
length: 14
CDR3: CATQSSGRMYEQYF
DNA: TGTGCCACTCAATCTAGCGGGAGAATGTACGAGCAGTACTTC

J: TRBJ1-1
V: TRBV5-1
D: TRBD1
size: -
length: 13
CDR3: CASRDGQGSSAFF
DNA: TGCGCCAGCAGAGACGGACAGGGCTCATCAGCCTTCTTT

J: TRBJ2-5
V: TRBV6-2/TRBV6-3
D: TRBD2
size: many
length: 14
CDR3: CASSYAGAQETQYF
DNA: TGTGCCAGCAGTTACGCGGGAGCCCAAGAGACCCAGTACTTC

J: TRBJ1-2
V: TRBV14
D: -
size: many
length: 13
CDR3: CASSQDWTNGYTF
DNA: TGTGCCAGCAGCCAAGATTGGACCAATGGCTACACCTTC

J: TRBJ1-6
V: TRBV7-2
D: -
size: many
length: 12
CDR3: CASRRYNSPLHF
DNA: TGTGCCAGCAGGAGATATAATTCACCCCTCCACTTT

J: TRBJ2-7
V: TRBV7-9
D: TRBD1
size: many
length: 14
CDR3: CASSLGTESYEQYF
DNA: TGTGCCAGCAGCCTCGGGACAGAATCCTACGAGCAGTACTTC

J: TRBJ1-2
V: TRBV19
D: TRBD1
size: few
length: 12
CDR3: CASKSGGGGYTF
DNA: TGTGCCAGTAAATCAGGGGGCGGTGGCTACACCTTC

J: TRBJ2-5
V: TRBV5-4
D: TRBD1
size: many
length: 12
CDR3: CASRGQGKTQYF
DNA: TGTGCCAGCAGGGGACAGGGGAAGACCCAGTACTTC

J: TRBJ2-5
V: TRBV25-1
D: -
size: -
length: 16
CDR3: CASSESRGLHQETQYF
DNA: TGTGCCAGCAGTGAATCTAGGGGGTTGCACCAAGAGACCCAGTACTTC

J: TRBJ1-2
V: TRBV7-9
D: -
size: -
length: 12
CDR3: CASSFEMRGYTF
DNA: TGTGCCAGCAGCTTTGAGATGAGGGGCTACACCTTC

J: TRBJ1-5
V: TRBV10-3
D: -
size: few
length: 15
CDR3: CAISESAGRDQPQHF
DNA: TGTGCCATCAGTGAGTCGGCGGGGAGGGATCAGCCCCAGCATTTT

J: TRBJ1-5
V: TRBV12-3/TRBV12-4
D: -
size: -
length: 14
CDR3: CASSFGGGTSPQHF
DNA: TGTGCCAGCAGTTTTGGAGGGGGAACCTCACCCCAGCATTTT

J: TRBJ2-2
V: TRBV29-1
D: -
size: -
length: 14
CDR3: CSVDRDPNTGELFF
DNA: TGCAGCGTTGATCGGGACCCGAACACCGGGGAGCTGTTTTTT

J: TRBJ1-2
V: TRBV27
D: -
size: few
length: 15
CDR3: CASSPRGGLGYGYTF
DNA: TGTGCCAGCAGTCCCCGAGGAGGGTTGGGCTATGGCTACACCTTC

J: TRBJ1-1
V: TRBV9
D: -
size: many
length: 14
CDR3: CASSSASGKTEAFF
DNA: TGTGCCAGCAGCTCCGCCTCGGGTAAGACTGAAGCTTTCTTT

J: TRBJ2-3
V: TRBV29-1
D: -
size: -
length: 15
CDR3: CSAHLGQGHTDTQYF
DNA: TGCAGCGCCCATCTTGGGCAGGGCCACACAGATACGCAGTATTTT